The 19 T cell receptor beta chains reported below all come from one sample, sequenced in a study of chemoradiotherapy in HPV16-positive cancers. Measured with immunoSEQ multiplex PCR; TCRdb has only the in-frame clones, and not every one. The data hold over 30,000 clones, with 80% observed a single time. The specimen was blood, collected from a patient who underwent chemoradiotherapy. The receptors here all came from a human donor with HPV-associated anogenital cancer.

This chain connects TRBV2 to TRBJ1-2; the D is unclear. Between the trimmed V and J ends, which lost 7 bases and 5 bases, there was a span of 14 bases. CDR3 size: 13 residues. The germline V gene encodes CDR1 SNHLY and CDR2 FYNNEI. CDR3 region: CASTYNPFYGYTF. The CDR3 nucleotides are TGTGCCAGCACCTACAATCCCTTTTATGGCTACACCTTC.

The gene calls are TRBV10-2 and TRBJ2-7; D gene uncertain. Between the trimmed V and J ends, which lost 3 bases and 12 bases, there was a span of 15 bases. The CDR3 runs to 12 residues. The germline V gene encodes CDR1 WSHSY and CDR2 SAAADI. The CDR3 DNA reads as TGCGCCAGCAGTGAATCGGGTATTAAACCGTACTTC. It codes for CASSESGIKPYF.

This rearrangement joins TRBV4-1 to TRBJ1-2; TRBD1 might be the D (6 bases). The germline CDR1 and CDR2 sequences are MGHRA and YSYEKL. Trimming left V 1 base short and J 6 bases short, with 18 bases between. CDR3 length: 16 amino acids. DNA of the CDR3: TGCGCCAGCAGCCAAGTTGGGGGGGGCAGGGTGGATGGCTACACCTTC. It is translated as CASSQVGGGRVDGYTF.

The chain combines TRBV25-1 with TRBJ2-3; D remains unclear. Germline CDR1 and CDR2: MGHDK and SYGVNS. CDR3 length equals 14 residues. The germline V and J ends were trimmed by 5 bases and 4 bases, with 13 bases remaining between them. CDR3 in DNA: TGTGCCAGCAGTTCCACCGGGCCCGCAGATACGCAGTATTTT. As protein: CASSSTGPADTQYF.

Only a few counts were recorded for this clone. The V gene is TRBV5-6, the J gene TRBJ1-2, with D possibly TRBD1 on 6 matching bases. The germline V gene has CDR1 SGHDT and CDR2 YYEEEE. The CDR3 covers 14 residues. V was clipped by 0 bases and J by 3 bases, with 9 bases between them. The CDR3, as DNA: TGTGCCAGCAGCTTGGAGGGGGGTGACTATGGCTACACCTTC. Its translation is CASSLEGGDYGYTF.

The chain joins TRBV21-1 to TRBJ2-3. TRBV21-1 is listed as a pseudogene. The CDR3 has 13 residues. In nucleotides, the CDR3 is TGTGCCAGCTCTAACCGGGCCCTGGATACGCAGTATTTT. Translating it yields CASSNRALDTQYF.

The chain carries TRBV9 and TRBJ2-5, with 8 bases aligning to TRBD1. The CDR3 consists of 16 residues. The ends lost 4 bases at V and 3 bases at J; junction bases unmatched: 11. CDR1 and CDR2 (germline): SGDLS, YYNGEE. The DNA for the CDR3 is TGTGCCAGCAGCCCCTCCCCGACAGGGGCGGAAGAGACCCAGTACTTC. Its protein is CASSPSPTGAEETQYF.

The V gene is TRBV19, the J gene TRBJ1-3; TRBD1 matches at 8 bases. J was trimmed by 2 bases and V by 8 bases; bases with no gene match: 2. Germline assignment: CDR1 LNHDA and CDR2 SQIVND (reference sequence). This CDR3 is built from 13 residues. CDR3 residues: CASQGAAGNTIYF. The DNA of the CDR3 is TGTGCCAGTCAGGGGGCGGCTGGAAACACCATATATTTT.

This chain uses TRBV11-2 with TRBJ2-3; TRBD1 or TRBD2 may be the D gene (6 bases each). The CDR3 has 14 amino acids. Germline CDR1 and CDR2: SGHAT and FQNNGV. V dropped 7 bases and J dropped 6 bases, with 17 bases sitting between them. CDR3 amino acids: CASTTNWGADTQYF. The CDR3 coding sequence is TGTGCCAGCACCACCAATTGGGGGGCCGATACGCAGTATTTT.

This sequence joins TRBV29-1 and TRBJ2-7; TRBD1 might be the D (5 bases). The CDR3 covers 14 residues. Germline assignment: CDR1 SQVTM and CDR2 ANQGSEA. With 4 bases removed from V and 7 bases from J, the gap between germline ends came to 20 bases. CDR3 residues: CSVGITGLLTEQYF. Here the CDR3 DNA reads TGCAGCGTTGGAATTACAGGCCTACTCACGGAGCAGTACTTC.

CDR3 amino acids: CASSLQAAEGYEQYF. DNA for the CDR3: TGTGCCAGCAGCTTACAAGCCGCCGAGGGCTACGAGCAGTACTTC. The V gene is TRBV7-3, the J gene TRBJ2-7; D perhaps matches TRBD2 (5 bases). Germline-derived CDR1 and CDR2 are SGHTA and FQGTGA. The V end lost 2 bases, the J end lost 3 bases, and 14 bases lay between the germline ends. The length of the CDR3 is 15 residues.

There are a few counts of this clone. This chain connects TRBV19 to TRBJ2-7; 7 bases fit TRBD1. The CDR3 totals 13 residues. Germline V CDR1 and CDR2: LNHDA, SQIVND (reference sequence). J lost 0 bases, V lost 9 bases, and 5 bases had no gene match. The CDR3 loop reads CASRDRSSYEQYF. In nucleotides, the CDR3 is TGTGCCAGCCGGGACAGAAGCTCCTACGAGCAGTACTTC.

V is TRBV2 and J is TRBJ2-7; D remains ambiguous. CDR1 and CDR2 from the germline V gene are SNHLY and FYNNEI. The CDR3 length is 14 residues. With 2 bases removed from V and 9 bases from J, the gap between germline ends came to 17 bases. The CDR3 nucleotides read TGTGCCAGCAGTGAAAAGGATGGCGACCCCGCGCAGTACTTC. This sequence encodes CASSEKDGDPAQYF.

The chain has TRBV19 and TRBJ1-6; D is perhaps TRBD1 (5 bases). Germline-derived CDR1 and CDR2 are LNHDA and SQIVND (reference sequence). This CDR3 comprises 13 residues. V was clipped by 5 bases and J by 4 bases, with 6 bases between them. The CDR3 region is CASSEGYNSPLHF. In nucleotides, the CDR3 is TGTGCCAGTAGTGAGGGGTATAATTCACCCCTCCACTTT.

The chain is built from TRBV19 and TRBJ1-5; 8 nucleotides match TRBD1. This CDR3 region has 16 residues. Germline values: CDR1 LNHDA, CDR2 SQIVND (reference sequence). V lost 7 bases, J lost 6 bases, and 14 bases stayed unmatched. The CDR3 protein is CASTNKFRGQAQPQHF. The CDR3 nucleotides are TGTGCCAGTACCAACAAATTCAGGGGGCAGGCTCAGCCCCAGCATTTT.

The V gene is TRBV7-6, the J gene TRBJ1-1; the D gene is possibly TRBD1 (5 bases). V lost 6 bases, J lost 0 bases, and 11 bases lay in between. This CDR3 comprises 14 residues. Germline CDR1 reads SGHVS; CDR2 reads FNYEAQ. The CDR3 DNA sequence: TGTGCCAGCAGTTCTGGGGCGATGAACACTGAAGCTTTCTTT. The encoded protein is CASSSGAMNTEAFF.

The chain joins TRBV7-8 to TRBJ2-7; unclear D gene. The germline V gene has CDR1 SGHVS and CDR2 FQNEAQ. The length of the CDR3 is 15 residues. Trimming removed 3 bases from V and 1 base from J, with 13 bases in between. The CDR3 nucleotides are TGTGCCAGCAGCTTGGCTAATAGGCAGTCCTACGAGCAGTACTTC. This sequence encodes CASSLANRQSYEQYF.

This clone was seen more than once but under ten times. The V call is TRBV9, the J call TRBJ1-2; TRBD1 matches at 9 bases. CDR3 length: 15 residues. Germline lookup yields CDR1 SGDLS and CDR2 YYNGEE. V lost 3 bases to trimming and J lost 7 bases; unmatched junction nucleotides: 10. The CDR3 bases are TGTGCCAGCAGCGCGACAGGACAGGGGAAGAGTGGCTACACCTTC. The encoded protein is CASSATGQGKSGYTF.

In DNA, the CDR3 is TGCAGCGTTGAAGTGACAGGGGGGGATACGCAGTATTTT. Protein sequence: CSVEVTGGDTQYF. V usage is TRBV29-1 and J usage is TRBJ2-3, with TRBD1 matching 9 bases. CDR3 length: 13 residues. V lost 1 base and J lost 6; bases outside the gene matches: 2. The germline gives CDR1 SQVTM, CDR2 ANQGSEA.